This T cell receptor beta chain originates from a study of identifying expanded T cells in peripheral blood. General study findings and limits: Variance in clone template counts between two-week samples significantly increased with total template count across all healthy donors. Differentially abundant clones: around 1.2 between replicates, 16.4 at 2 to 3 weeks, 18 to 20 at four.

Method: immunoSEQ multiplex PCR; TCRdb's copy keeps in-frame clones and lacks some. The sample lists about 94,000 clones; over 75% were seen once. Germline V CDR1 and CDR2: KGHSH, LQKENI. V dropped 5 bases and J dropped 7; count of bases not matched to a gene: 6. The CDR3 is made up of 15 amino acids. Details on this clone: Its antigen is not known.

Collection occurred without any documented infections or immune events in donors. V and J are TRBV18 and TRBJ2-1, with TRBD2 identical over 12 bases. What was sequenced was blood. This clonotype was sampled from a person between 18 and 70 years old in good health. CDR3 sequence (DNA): TGTGCCAGCTCAGAGCTAGCGGGAGGGGAAAATGAGCAGTTCTTC. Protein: CASSELAGGENEQFF.